This T cell receptor (beta chain) is drawn from a study of T cell clonotyping in hematopoietic cell transplantation. Blood collection times were about day -28 and days 30, 100, 180 posttransplant. Notes on the study in general: Pathologically expanded recipient clonotypes increased progressively from day 30 to day 180 as diversity fell. Higher Inverse Simpson Index values in graft donor and pretransplant recipient predicted broader posttransplant TCR diversity. At the given depth, recipient repertoires were over 97% de novo clonotypes.

The sample holds one count of this clone. What it binds is unknown. The repertoire was sequenced with immunoSEQ multiplex PCR; TCRdb's copy has only in-frame clones and lacks some. Of about 6,700 clones in the sample, roughly 35% were seen once. Sequences were derived from peripheral blood mononuclear cells, sampled 30 days after allogeneic stem cell transplant. The sequence was obtained from a female patient in her 60s who had an allogeneic stem cell transplant, so the T cells may come from the graft donor. Some clones in this sample may be carry-over from other donors' samples.

The CDR3 reads CASRTPGADGYTF. The CDR3, as DNA: TGTGCCTCCCGTACGCCAGGGGCCGATGGCTACACCTTC. The chain combines TRBV30 with TRBJ1-2; D possibly corresponds to TRBD1 (6 bases). With 7 bases removed from V and 6 bases from J, the gap between germline ends came to 18 bases. The CDR3 loop spans 13 amino acids. Germline-derived CDR1 and CDR2 are GTSNPN and SVGIG (reference sequence). Using reference TRBV30 and TRBJ1-2 for the parts outside the CDR3, the full variable domain is SQTIHQWPATLVQPVGSPLSLECTVEGTSNPNLYWYRQAAGRGLQLLFYSVGIGQISSEVPQNLSASRPQDRQFILSSKKLLLSDSGFYLCASRTPGADGYTFGSGTRLTVV.